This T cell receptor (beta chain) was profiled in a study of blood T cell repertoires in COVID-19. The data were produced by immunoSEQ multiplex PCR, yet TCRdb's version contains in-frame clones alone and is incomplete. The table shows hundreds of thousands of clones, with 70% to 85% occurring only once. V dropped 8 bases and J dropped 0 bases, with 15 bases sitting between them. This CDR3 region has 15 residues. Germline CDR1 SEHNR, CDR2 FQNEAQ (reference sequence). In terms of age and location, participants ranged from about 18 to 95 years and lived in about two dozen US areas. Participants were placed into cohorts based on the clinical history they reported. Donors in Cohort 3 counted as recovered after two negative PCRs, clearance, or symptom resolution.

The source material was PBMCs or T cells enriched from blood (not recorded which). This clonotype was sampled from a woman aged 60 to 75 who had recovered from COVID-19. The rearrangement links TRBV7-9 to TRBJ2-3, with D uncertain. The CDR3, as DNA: TGTGCCAGCGGGTCCCTGCGGCGGAGCACAGATACGCAGTATTTT. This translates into CASGSLRRSTDTQYF.